The 30 T cell receptor beta chains below all came from one sample that was sequenced in a study of cytomegalovirus exposure and HLA in healthy donors. Primers for the PCR totalled 60 Vbeta and 13 Jbeta. Clones were read by immunoSEQ multiplex PCR, and TCRdb kept only the in-frame ones, dropping some. The repertoire holds about 300,000 clones, with more than 80% as singletons. Specimen: PBMCs. These receptors were collected from a man between 35 and 55 years old in good health and CMV-seropositive.

V usage is TRBV5-1 and J usage is TRBJ1-6; no firm D call. This CDR3 region has 16 residues. The germline V and J ends were trimmed by 0 bases and 1 base, with 8 bases remaining between them. CDR1 SGHRS and CDR2 YFSETQ come from the germline V gene. CDR3 nucleotides: TGCGCCAGCAGCTTGGGTCTAGAATCCTATAATTCACCCCTCCACTTT. Residues: CASSLGLESYNSPLHF.

This chain uses TRBV19 with TRBJ2-7, with 8 bases that match TRBD1. Per the germline V gene, CDR1 is LNHDA and CDR2 is SQIVND (reference sequence). This CDR3 region has 13 residues. V dropped 4 bases and J dropped 6; count of bases not matched to a gene: 5. CDR3 amino acids: CASSTTGVAEQYF. The CDR3 bases are TGTGCCAGTAGTACGACAGGGGTCGCCGAGCAGTACTTC.

As regards this clone: Different DNA sequences within this sample yield the same CDR3. The rearrangement joins TRBV19 to TRBJ2-7; 11 bases line up with TRBD1. Germline values: CDR1 LNHDA, CDR2 SQIVND (reference sequence). This CDR3 has 13 amino acids. Trimming removed 4 bases from V and 4 bases from J; junction bases left unmatched: 0. CDR3 sequence: CASSRDRGYEQYF. CDR3 sequence (DNA): TGTGCCAGTAGTAGGGACAGGGGGTACGAGCAGTACTTC. The full variable domain, with the rest looked up from reference TRBV19 and TRBJ2-7, is DGGITQSPKYLFRKEGQNVTLSCEQNLNHDAMYWYRQDPGQGLRLIYYSQIVNDFQKGDIAEGYSVSREKKESFPLTVTSAQKNPTAFYLCASSRDRGYEQYFGPGTRLTVT.

The chain joins TRBV18 to TRBJ1-1; D is uncertain. V shed 2 bases and J shed 4 bases, with 11 bases lying between them. The CDR3 is 14 residues long. The germline V gene has CDR1 KGHSH and CDR2 LQKENI. CDR3 region: CASSPETTGTEAFF. The DNA for the CDR3 is TGTGCCAGCTCACCAGAGACTACGGGCACTGAAGCTTTCTTT.

This sequence joins TRBV29-1 and TRBJ2-7, with D perhaps TRBD1 (5 bases). V was cut by 5 bases and J by 4 bases, with 12 bases left in between. This CDR3 region has 12 residues. CDR1 is SQVTM, CDR2 ANQGSEA, per germline. For the CDR3, the DNA is TGCAGCGTTCAGGGAATAGGGTACGAGCAGTACTTC. The encoded protein is CSVQGIGYEQYF.

At least ten counts were recorded for this clone. The chain carries TRBV7-9 and TRBJ2-1, with TRBD2 matching over 8 bases. V dropped 1 base and J dropped 5; count of bases not matched to a gene: 1. Germline-derived CDR1 and CDR2 are SEHNR and FQNEAQ (reference sequence). CDR3 size: 14 residues. The CDR3 protein is CASSLVLADNEQFF. The CDR3 bases are TGTGCCAGCAGCTTAGTACTAGCGGACAATGAGCAGTTCTTC.

J is TRBJ2-7 and V is TRBV4-3, with 8 bases identical to TRBD1. V shed 0 bases and J 6 bases; nucleotides not matched to a gene: 4. Germline lookup yields CDR1 LGHNA and CDR2 YSLEER. The CDR3 spans 14 residues. CDR3 DNA: TGCGCCAGCAGCCAAGATGCGACAGGGGCCGAGCAGTACTTC. Residues: CASSQDATGAEQYF.

The chain combines TRBV2 with TRBJ1-5, with D maybe TRBD1 (5 bases). This CDR3 contains 14 residues. From germline, CDR1 is SNHLY and CDR2 FYNNEI. V lost 2 bases and J 3 bases, leaving 8 bases between the germline ends. CDR3 residues: CASSETGNNQPQHF. CDR3 bases: TGTGCCAGCAGTGAAACAGGCAACAATCAGCCCCAGCATTTT.

The rearrangement uses TRBV7-9 and TRBJ1-5; 7 bases align to TRBD1. The CDR3 consists of 14 residues. V dropped 3 bases and J dropped 4; count of bases not matched to a gene: 3. CDR1 is SEHNR, CDR2 FQNEAQ, per germline (reference sequence). CDR3 residues: CASSFSGGNQPQHF. CDR3 in DNA: TGTGCCAGCAGCTTTTCAGGGGGTAATCAGCCCCAGCATTTT.

The chain employs TRBV5-1 and TRBJ1-1; 9 bases are a match to TRBD1. V was clipped by 0 bases and J by 7 bases; unmatched bases: 13. CDR1 and CDR2 (germline): SGHRS, YFSETQ. This CDR3 has 17 amino acids. In DNA form, the CDR3 reads TGCGCCAGCAGCTTGGGAGGGACAGGGAGTTTCGCCGGTGAAGCTTTCTTT. Translation: CASSLGGTGSFAGEAFF.

The rearrangement joins TRBV11-2 to TRBJ1-2; 9 bases fit TRBD1. The CDR3 is 16 residues long. Germline V gene sequence: CDR1 SGHAT, CDR2 FQNNGV. Losses at the gene ends were 8 bases for V and 5 bases for J; bases not matched to a gene: 15. This CDR3 reads CASSLVTGGLKYGYTF. The CDR3 DNA sequence: TGTGCCAGCTCCCTAGTCACAGGGGGCTTGAAATATGGCTACACCTTC.

This chain uses TRBV4-1 with TRBJ2-2, with D perhaps TRBD1 (6 bases). This CDR3 has 16 amino acids. Per the germline V gene, CDR1 is MGHRA and CDR2 is YSYEKL. V was shortened by 3 bases and J by 6 bases, with 17 bases between the two germline ends. The CDR3 is CASSHLTGGKSGELFF. DNA of the CDR3: TGCGCCAGCAGCCACCTGACAGGCGGAAAATCCGGGGAGCTGTTTTTT.

This clone is a singleton in its sample. J is TRBJ2-7 and V is TRBV5-4, with D tentatively TRBD2 (5 bases). This CDR3 has 15 amino acids. Deletions cut 5 bases from V and 2 bases from J, with 17 bases between. Looked up from germline, CDR1 is SGHNT and CDR2 is YYREEE (reference sequence). The CDR3 sequence: CASRQTGFGPYEQYF. The CDR3 DNA follows: TGTGCCAGCAGACAAACGGGGTTCGGACCCTACGAGCAGTACTTC. Full variable domain (outside the CDR3, taken from reference TRBV5-4 and TRBJ2-7): ETGVTQSPTHLIKTRGQQVTLRCSSQSGHNTVSWYQQALGQGPQFIFQYYREEENGRGNFPPRFSGLQFPNYSSELNVNALELDDSALYLCASRQTGFGPYEQYFGPGTRLTVT.

The table lists this clone with a few counts. Additional DNA sequences in this sample encode the identical CDR3. The chain joins TRBV18 to TRBJ1-1; possible D gene TRBD1, 6 bases. The CDR3 is made up of 13 amino acids. Germline V CDR1 and CDR2: KGHSH, LQKENI. V was pared by 3 bases and J by 4 bases, with 9 bases between. CDR3 residues: CASSPGQTTEAFF. The CDR3 bases are TGTGCCAGCTCACCCGGACAGACCACTGAAGCTTTCTTT.

This chain joins TRBV19 and TRBJ1-5; 8 bases map to TRBD1. The CDR3 has 15 amino acids. Germline V gives CDR1 LNHDA, CDR2 SQIVND (reference sequence). Trimming cost V 3 bases and J 6 bases; bases outside gene matches: 7. The CDR3 here is CASSIFPGGRQPQHF. CDR3 bases: TGTGCCAGTAGTATCTTCCCAGGGGGCCGTCAGCCCCAGCATTTT.

The V call is TRBV11-2, the J call TRBJ2-7; 10 bases are shared with TRBD1. Germline V gene data show CDR1 as SGHAT and CDR2 as FQNNGV. The CDR3 totals 14 residues. V trimming: 4 bases; J trimming: 1 base; junction bases outside the gene matches: 1. The CDR3 reads CASSWGQGSYEQYF. The CDR3 bases are TGTGCCAGCAGCTGGGGACAGGGGTCCTACGAGCAGTACTTC.

This clone appeared a few times. The chain couples TRBV2 to TRBJ2-7; tentative D call: TRBD2 (5 bases). CDR1 and CDR2 from the germline V gene are SNHLY and FYNNEI. V was pared by 7 bases and J by 1 base, with 20 bases between. The CDR3 has 16 amino acids. CDR3 sequence: CASNLRWGASSYEQYF. The CDR3 nucleotides are TGTGCCAGCAACTTACGATGGGGAGCTAGTTCCTACGAGCAGTACTTC.

The chain employs TRBV7-2 and TRBJ2-7; 7 nucleotides match TRBD1. This CDR3 region has 15 residues. Germline loops: CDR1 SGHTA, CDR2 FQGNSA. V shed 2 bases, J shed 3 bases, and the junction held 7 bases outside the gene matches. Written as DNA, the CDR3 is TGTGCCAGCAGCTTAATGGGGGACAGTTTCTACGAGCAGTACTTC. Amino acids: CASSLMGDSFYEQYF. The variable domain in full, completed from reference TRBV7-2 and TRBJ2-7, reads GAGVSQSPSNKVTEKGKDVELRCDPISGHTALYWYRQSLGQGLEFLIYFQGNSAPDKSGLPSDRFSAERTGGSVSTLTIQRTQQEDSAVYLCASSLMGDSFYEQYFGPGTRLTVT.

The CDR3 region is CASSLTGDGEKLFF. CDR3 bases: TGTGCCAGCAGCTTAACGGGGGACGGTGAAAAACTGTTTTTT. This chain links TRBV7-9 with TRBJ1-4; TRBD1 might be the D (5 bases). This CDR3 has 14 residues. V was pared by 2 bases and J by 7 bases, with 11 bases between. Per germline, CDR1 SEHNR and CDR2 FQNEAQ (reference sequence).

This chain joins TRBV2 and TRBJ2-5, with 7 bases aligning to TRBD2. The germline gives CDR1 SNHLY, CDR2 FYNNEI. V gave up 7 bases and J gave up 6 bases; unmatched junction bases: 8. The CDR3 length is 13 residues. The CDR3 nucleotides are TGTGCCAGCATTACCGGGGGGAGAAAGACCCAGTACTTC. This translates into CASITGGRKTQYF.

This clone is a singleton in its sample. J is TRBJ2-2 and V is TRBV7-9; 10 bases align to TRBD2. This CDR3 region has 18 residues. V shed 0 bases and J 2 bases; nucleotides not matched to a gene: 6. From germline, CDR1 is SEHNR and CDR2 FQNEAQ (reference sequence). This CDR3 reads CASSLAGSSGGNTGELFF. For the CDR3, the DNA is TGTGCCAGCAGCTTAGCCGGCTCTAGCGGGGGAAACACCGGGGAGCTGTTTTTT.

DNA of the CDR3: TGTGCCAGCAGTTCCGTAGCGGTGCCTACCTACGAGCAGTACTTC. It translates to CASSSVAVPTYEQYF. The chain employs TRBV28 and TRBJ2-7; perhaps TRBD2 as D (6 bases). In germline, CDR1 is MDHEN, CDR2 SYDVKM. The CDR3 has 15 amino acids. Trimming stripped 4 bases from V and 2 bases from J, with 15 bases between.

This chain connects TRBV4-1 to TRBJ2-7; 7 bases are shared with TRBD2. V was clipped by 2 bases and J by 1 base; unmatched bases: 5. CDR1 is MGHRA and CDR2 is YSYEKL in the germline V gene. This CDR3 has 15 residues. The CDR3 sequence: CASSQWLAASYEQYF. In DNA, the CDR3 is TGCGCCAGCAGCCAATGGCTAGCGGCATCCTACGAGCAGTACTTC.

The chain has TRBV19 and TRBJ2-7; 7 bases fit TRBD2. The V gene end was trimmed by 5 bases and the J gene end by 2 bases; junction bases not matched to a gene: 9. CDR3 size: 15 residues. The germline V gene encodes CDR1 LNHDA and CDR2 SQIVND (reference sequence). CDR3 amino acids: CASSATSATPYEQYF. In nucleotides, the CDR3 is TGTGCCAGTAGTGCCACTAGCGCGACGCCCTACGAGCAGTACTTC.

The chain links TRBV4-1 to TRBJ1-4, with TRBD1 matching over 9 bases. V trimming: 1 base; J trimming: 5 bases; junction bases outside the gene matches: 2. CDR1 is MGHRA, CDR2 YSYEKL, per germline. The CDR3 runs 15 residues. The CDR3 region is CASSQVGTGNEKLFF. CDR3 in DNA: TGCGCCAGCAGCCAAGTCGGGACAGGGAATGAAAAACTGTTTTTT.

This clone is a singleton in its sample. This rearrangement joins TRBV11-2 to TRBJ2-7; 12 bases fit TRBD2. V shed 5 bases and J 2 bases; nucleotides not matched to a gene: 4. The CDR3 has 15 amino acids. Germline CDR1 reads SGHAT; CDR2 reads FQNNGV. The CDR3 coding sequence is TGTGCCAGCAGCGACGGACTAGCGGGAACCTACGAGCAGTACTTC. This translates into CASSDGLAGTYEQYF.

The chain links TRBV9 to TRBJ2-2, with D tentatively TRBD2 (5 bases). This CDR3 contains 15 residues. The V gene lost 4 bases and the J gene lost 1 base, with 11 bases spanning the gap. Per the germline V gene, CDR1 is SGDLS and CDR2 is YYNGEE. CDR3 nucleotide sequence: TGTGCCAGCAGCCTCACTCGGGGGAACACCGGGGAGCTGTTTTTT. Translating gives CASSLTRGNTGELFF.

The rearrangement joins TRBV27 to TRBJ2-5; D might be TRBD2 (6 bases). Germline V gene data show CDR1 as MNHEY and CDR2 as SMNVEV (reference sequence). The ends were cut back, 3 bases at V and 1 base at J, with 12 bases in the middle. CDR3 length: 15 residues. Here the CDR3 DNA reads TGTGCCAGCAGTTTTTGGGCTAGCGCCCAAGAGACCCAGTACTTC. It yields the protein CASSFWASAQETQYF.

This clone was observed a few times. V usage is TRBV7-3 and J usage is TRBJ1-1, with 8 positions matching TRBD1. Germline-derived CDR1 and CDR2 are SGHTA and FQGTGA. CDR3 length equals 15 residues. V lost 0 bases and J lost 3; bases outside the gene matches: 3. The CDR3 is CASSLTTGGHTEAFF. The CDR3 nucleotides read TGTGCCAGCAGCTTAACAACAGGGGGACACACTGAAGCTTTCTTT.

V and J are TRBV28 and TRBJ2-3; 7 bases line up with TRBD2. The CDR3 contains 17 residues. Germline CDR1 MDHEN, CDR2 SYDVKM. The J segment lost 0 bases and the V segment lost 4 bases, leaving 10 bases of the junction unmatched. For the CDR3, the DNA is TGTGCCAGCAGTTCCCTCCCTTCAGCGGGGAGCACAGATACGCAGTATTTT. This gives the protein CASSSLPSAGSTDTQYF. The variable domain in full, with the rest retrieved from reference TRBV28 and TRBJ2-3, is DVKVTQSSRYLVKRTGEKVFLECVQDMDHENMFWYRQDPGLGLRLIYFSYDVKMKEKGDIPEGYSVSREKKERFSLILESASTNQTSMYLCASSSLPSAGSTDTQYFGPGTRLTVL.